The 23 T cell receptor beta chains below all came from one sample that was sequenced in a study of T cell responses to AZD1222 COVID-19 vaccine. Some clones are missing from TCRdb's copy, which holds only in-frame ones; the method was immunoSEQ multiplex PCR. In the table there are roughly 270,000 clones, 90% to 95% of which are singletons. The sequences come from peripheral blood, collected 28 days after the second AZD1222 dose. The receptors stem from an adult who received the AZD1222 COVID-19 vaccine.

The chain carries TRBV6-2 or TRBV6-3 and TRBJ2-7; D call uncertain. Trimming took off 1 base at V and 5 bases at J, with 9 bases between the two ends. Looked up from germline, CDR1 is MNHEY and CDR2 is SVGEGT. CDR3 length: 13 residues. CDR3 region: CASSYYKSDEQYF. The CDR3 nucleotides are TGTGCCAGCAGTTACTACAAATCGGACGAGCAGTACTTC.

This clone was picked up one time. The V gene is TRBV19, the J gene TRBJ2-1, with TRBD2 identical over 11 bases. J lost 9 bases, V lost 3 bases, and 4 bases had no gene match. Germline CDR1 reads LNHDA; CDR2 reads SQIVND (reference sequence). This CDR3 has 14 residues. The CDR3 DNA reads TGTGCCAGTAGTATTTCTAGCGGGGGGTTTGAGCAGTTCTTC. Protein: CASSISSGGFEQFF.

CDR3 nucleotide sequence: TGTGCCAGCAGCCTCAGTCCCGGGACAGGGAACACCATATATTTT. Translation gives CASSLSPGTGNTIYF. This chain links TRBV3-1 (or the pseudogene TRBV3-2) with TRBJ1-3; 9 bases are shared with TRBD1. The CDR3 extends over 15 amino acids. In germline, CDR1 is LGHDT, CDR2 YNNKEL (reference sequence). The V and J ends lost 4 bases and 7 bases, in that order; junction bases with no gene match: 8.

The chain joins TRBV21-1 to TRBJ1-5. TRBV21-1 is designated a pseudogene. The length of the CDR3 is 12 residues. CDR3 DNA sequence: TGTGCCAGCAGCAAAACTTCCCTGCCCCAGCATTTT. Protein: CASSKTSLPQHF.

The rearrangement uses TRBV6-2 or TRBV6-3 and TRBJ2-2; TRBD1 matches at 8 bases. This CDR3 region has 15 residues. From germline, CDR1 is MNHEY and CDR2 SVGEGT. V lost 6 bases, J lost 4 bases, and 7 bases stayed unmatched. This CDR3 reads CASSSGGAGTGELFF. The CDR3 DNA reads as TGTGCCAGCAGCTCAGGGGGCGCGGGCACCGGGGAGCTGTTTTTT.

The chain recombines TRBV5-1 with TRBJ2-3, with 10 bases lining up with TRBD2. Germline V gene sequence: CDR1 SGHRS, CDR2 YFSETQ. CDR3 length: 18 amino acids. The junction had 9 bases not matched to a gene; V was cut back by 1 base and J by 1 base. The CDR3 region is CASSLKLAGGSRTDTQYF. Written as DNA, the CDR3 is TGCGCCAGCAGCTTGAAGTTAGCGGGGGGATCTCGCACAGATACGCAGTATTTT. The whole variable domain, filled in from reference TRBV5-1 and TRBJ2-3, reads KAGVTQTPRYLIKTRGQQVTLSCSPISGHRSVSWYQQTPGQGLQFLFEYFSETQRNKGNFPGRFSGRQFSNSRSEMNVSTLELGDSALYLCASSLKLAGGSRTDTQYFGPGTRLTVL.

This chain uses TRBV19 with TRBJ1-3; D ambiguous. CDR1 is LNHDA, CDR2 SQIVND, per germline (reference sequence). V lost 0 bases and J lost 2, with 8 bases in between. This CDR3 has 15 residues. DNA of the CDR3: TGTGCCAGTAGTATAGAAGTCCGAGCTGGAAACACCATATATTTT. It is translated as CASSIEVRAGNTIYF.

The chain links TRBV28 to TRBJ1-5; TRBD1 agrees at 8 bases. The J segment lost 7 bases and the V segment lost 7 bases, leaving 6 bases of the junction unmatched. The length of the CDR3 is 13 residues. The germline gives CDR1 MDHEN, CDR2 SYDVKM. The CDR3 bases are TGTGCCAGCAAAGTGACAGGGGACCAGCCCCAGCATTTT. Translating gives CASKVTGDQPQHF.

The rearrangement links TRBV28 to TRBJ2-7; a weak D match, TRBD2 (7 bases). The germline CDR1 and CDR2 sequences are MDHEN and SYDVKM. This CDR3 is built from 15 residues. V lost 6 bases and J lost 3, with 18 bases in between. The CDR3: CASSPGGLSSYEQYF. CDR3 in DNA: TGTGCCAGCAGCCCCGGGGGGCTGAGTAGCTACGAGCAGTACTTC.

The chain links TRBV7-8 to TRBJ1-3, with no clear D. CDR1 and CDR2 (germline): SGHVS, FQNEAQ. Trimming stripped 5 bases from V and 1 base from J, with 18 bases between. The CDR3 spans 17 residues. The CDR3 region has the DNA TGTGCCAGCAGCCGTCAGGTCCTCCCATCTTCTGGAAACACCATATATTTT. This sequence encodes CASSRQVLPSSGNTIYF.

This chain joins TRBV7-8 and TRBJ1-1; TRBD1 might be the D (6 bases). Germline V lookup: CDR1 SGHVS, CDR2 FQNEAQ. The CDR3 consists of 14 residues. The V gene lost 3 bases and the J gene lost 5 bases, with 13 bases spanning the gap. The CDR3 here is CASSFGGGGTEAFF. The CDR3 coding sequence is TGTGCCAGCAGCTTCGGTGGGGGCGGAACTGAAGCTTTCTTT. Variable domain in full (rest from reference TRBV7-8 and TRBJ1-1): GAGVSQSPRYKVAKRGQDVALRCDPISGHVSLFWYQQALGQGPEFLTYFQNEAQLDKSGLPSDRFFAERPEGSVSTLKIQRTQQEDSAVYLCASSFGGGGTEAFFGQGTRLTVV.

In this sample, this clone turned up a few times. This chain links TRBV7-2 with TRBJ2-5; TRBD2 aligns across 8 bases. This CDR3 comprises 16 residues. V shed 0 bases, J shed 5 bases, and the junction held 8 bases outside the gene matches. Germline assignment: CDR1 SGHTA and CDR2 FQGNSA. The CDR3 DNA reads TGTGCCAGCAGCTTAGCTAGCGGGGAGGGCTTGGAGACCCAGTACTTC. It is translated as CASSLASGEGLETQYF.

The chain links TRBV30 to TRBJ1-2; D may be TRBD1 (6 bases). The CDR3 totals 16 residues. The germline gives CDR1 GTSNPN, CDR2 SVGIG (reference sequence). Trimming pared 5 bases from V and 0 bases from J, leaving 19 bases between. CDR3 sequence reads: CAWDGTTEMTNYGYTF. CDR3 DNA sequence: TGTGCCTGGGATGGGACAACCGAAATGACTAACTATGGCTACACCTTC.

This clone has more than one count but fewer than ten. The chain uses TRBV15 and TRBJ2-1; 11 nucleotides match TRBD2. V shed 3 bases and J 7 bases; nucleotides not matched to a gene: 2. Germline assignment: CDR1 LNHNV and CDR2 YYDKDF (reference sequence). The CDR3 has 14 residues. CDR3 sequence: CATSSTSGGNEQFF. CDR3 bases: TGTGCCACCAGCAGTACTAGCGGGGGTAATGAGCAGTTCTTC.

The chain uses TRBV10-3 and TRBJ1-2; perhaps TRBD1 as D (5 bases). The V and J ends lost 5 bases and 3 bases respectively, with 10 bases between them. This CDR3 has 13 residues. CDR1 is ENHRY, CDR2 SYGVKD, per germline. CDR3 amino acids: CAISPAGDYGYTF. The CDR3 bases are TGTGCCATCAGTCCCGCGGGGGACTATGGCTACACCTTC.

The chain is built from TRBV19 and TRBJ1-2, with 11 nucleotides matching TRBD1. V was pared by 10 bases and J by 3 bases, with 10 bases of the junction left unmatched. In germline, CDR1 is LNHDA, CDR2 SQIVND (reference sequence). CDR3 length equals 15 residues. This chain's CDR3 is CATADRGRPHYGYTF. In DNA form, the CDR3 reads TGTGCCACCGCGGACAGGGGGCGGCCTCACTATGGCTACACCTTC.

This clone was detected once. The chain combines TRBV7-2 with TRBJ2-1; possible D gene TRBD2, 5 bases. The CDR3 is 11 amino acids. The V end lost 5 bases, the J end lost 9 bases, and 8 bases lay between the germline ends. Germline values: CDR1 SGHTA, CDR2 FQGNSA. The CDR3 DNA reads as TGTGCCAGCAGCCCGACTACTGAGCAGTTCTTC. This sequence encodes CASSPTTEQFF.

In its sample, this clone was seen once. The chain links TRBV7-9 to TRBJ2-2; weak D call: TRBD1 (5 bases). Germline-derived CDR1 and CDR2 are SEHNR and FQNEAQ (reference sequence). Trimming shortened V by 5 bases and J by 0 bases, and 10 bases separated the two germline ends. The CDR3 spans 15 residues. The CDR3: CASSPQGTNTGELFF. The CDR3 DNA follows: TGTGCCAGCAGCCCCCAGGGAACGAACACCGGGGAGCTGTTTTTT.

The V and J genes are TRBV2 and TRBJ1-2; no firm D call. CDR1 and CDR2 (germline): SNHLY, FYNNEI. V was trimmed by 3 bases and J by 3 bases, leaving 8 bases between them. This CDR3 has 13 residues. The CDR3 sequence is CASSELVDYGYTF. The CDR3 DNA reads TGTGCCAGCAGTGAGCTGGTGGACTATGGCTACACCTTC.

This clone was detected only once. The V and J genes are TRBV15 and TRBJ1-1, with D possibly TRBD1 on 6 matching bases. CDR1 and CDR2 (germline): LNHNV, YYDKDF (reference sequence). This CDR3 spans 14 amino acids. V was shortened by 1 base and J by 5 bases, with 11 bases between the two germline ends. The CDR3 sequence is CATSRVRGGTEAFF. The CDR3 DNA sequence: TGTGCCACCAGCAGAGTCAGGGGTGGGACTGAAGCTTTCTTT. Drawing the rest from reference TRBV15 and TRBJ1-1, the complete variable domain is DAMVIQNPRYQVTQFGKPVTLSCSQTLNHNVMYWYQQKSSQAPKLLFHYYDKDFNNEADTPDNFQSRRPNTSFCFLDIRSPGLGDTAMYLCATSRVRGGTEAFFGQGTRLTVV.

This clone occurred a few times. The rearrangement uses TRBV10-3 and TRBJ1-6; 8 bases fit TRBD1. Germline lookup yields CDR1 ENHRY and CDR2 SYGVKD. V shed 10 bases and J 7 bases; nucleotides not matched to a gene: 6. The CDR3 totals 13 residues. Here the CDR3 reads CASQGAINSPLHF. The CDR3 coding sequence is TGTGCCAGTCAGGGGGCTATCAATTCACCCCTCCACTTT.

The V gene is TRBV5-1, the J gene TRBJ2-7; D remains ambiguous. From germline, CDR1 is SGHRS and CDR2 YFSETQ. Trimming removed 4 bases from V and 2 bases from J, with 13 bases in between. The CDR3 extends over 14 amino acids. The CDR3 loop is CASSPEAGTYEQYF. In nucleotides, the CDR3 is TGCGCCAGCAGCCCTGAGGCAGGAACCTACGAGCAGTACTTC.

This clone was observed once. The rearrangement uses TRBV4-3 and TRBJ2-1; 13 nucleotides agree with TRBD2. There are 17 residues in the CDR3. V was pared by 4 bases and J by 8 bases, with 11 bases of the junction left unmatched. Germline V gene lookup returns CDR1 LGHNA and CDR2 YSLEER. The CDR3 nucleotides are TGCGCCAGCAGCCCATCTCTACTAGCGGGAGGGCCATATGAGCAGTTCTTC. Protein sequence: CASSPSLLAGGPYEQFF.